The 12 T cell receptor beta chains in this list originate from one sample, sequenced in a study of T cell changes during pregnancy in multiple sclerosis. The table came from immunoSEQ multiplex PCR; TCRdb's copy has only in-frame clones and leaves some out. There are some 60,000 clones in the sample; roughly nine tenths occur only once, and about 0.85% lies in the top ten. The input for sequencing was peripheral blood, taken before pregnancy. These receptors originate from a female donor with multiple sclerosis, enrolled in a pregnancy study.

This clone was detected once. The chain combines TRBV9 with TRBJ1-6; D remains unclear. Trimming pared 0 bases from V and 7 bases from J, leaving 11 bases between. This CDR3 contains 15 residues. CDR1 and CDR2 (germline): SGDLS, YYNGEE. The CDR3 bases are TGTGCCAGCAGCGTAGATCCGGGAATCAATTCACCCCTCCACTTT. Protein: CASSVDPGINSPLHF.

In nucleotides, the CDR3 is TGTGCCTGGAGTATGGGGGCGTTTAACTATGGCTACACCTTC. Translating gives CAWSMGAFNYGYTF. The rearrangement joins TRBV30 to TRBJ1-2, with TRBD1 as a possible D gene (6 bases). There are 14 residues in the CDR3. Trimming cost V 2 bases and J 1 base, with 11 bases left between them. Germline CDR1 and CDR2: GTSNPN and SVGIG (reference sequence).

This clone was seen only once. This chain joins TRBV27 and TRBJ1-6; 11 bases are a match to TRBD1. The ends lost 6 bases at V and 0 bases at J; junction bases unmatched: 10. The CDR3 has 19 residues. Germline CDR1 MNHEY, CDR2 SMNVEV (reference sequence). This chain's CDR3 is CASRTSRTGGHSYNSPLHF. CDR3 coding DNA: TGTGCCAGCAGAACCTCCAGGACAGGGGGCCACTCCTATAATTCACCCCTCCACTTT.

The rearrangement links TRBV20-1 to TRBJ2-5; no clear D. Trimming pared 5 bases from V and 5 bases from J, leaving 9 bases between. Germline assignment: CDR1 DFQATT and CDR2 SNEGSKA (reference sequence). The CDR3 extends over 11 amino acids. CDR3 DNA sequence: TGCAGTGCTCCCGAACGGGAGACCCAGTACTTC. It is translated as CSAPERETQYF.

CDR3 sequence reads: CASRLSGGQNTGELFF. The CDR3 DNA is TGTGCCAGCAGACTTAGCGGGGGTCAGAACACCGGGGAGCTGTTTTTT. The chain is built from TRBV7-2 and TRBJ2-2; 9 bases are a match to TRBD2. This CDR3 is 16 amino acids long. V shed 6 bases, J shed 1 base, and the junction held 6 bases outside the gene matches. Germline lookup yields CDR1 SGHTA and CDR2 FQGNSA.

This clone has a single count. This chain links TRBV19 with TRBJ2-3; tentative D call: TRBD2 (5 bases). Trimming cost V 1 base and J 2 bases, with 13 bases left between them. CDR1 and CDR2 (germline): LNHDA, SQIVND (reference sequence). The CDR3 is made up of 16 amino acids. The CDR3 here is CASSIATAGITDTQYF. In nucleotides, the CDR3 is TGTGCCAGTAGTATAGCGACTGCGGGTATCACAGATACGCAGTATTTT.

The chain uses TRBV6-6 and TRBJ2-3, with 8 bases that match TRBD2. The CDR3 runs 15 residues. Germline values: CDR1 MNHNY, CDR2 SVGAGI (reference sequence). The V segment lost 7 bases and the J segment 1 base; nucleotides outside the gene matches: 7. The CDR3 DNA follows: TGTGCCAGCAACCTTGGACTAGCCGGCACAGATACGCAGTATTTT. Its translation: CASNLGLAGTDTQYF.

The gene calls are TRBV5-1 and TRBJ2-4, with 9 nucleotides matching TRBD1. The CDR3 consists of 18 residues. Per the germline V gene, CDR1 is SGHRS and CDR2 is YFSETQ. V was pared by 4 bases and J by 0 bases, with 11 bases of the junction left unmatched. This CDR3 is CASSDGTGKVVAKNIQYF. For the CDR3, the DNA is TGCGCCAGCAGCGACGGGACAGGGAAGGTTGTAGCCAAAAACATTCAGTACTTC.

V usage is TRBV29-1 and J usage is TRBJ2-1; tentatively, D is TRBD2 (7 bases). This CDR3 contains 16 residues. The germline V gene has CDR1 SQVTM and CDR2 ANQGSEA. Trimming left V 2 bases short and J 3 bases short, with 17 bases between. CDR3 in DNA: TGCAGCGTTGAATATCGGGGGGCCGAAAGCTACAATGAGCAGTTCTTC. Translation gives CSVEYRGAESYNEQFF.

V usage is TRBV29-1 and J usage is TRBJ1-1, with TRBD1 as a possible D gene (6 bases). Germline V gives CDR1 SQVTM, CDR2 ANQGSEA. CDR3 length: 11 amino acids. The CDR3 sequence is CSATGNTEAFF. In DNA, the CDR3 is TGCAGTGCGACAGGTAACACTGAAGCTTTCTTT. The complete variable domain, with remaining parts taken from reference TRBV29-1 and TRBJ1-1, reads SAVISQKPSRDICQRGTSLTIQCQVDSQVTMMFWYRQQPGQSLTLIATANQGSEATYESGFVIDKFPISRPNLTFSTLTVSNMSPEDSSIYLCSATGNTEAFFGQGTRLTVV.

The chain has TRBV14 and TRBJ1-6; 9 bases line up with TRBD1. CDR3 length: 16 amino acids. Trimming cost V 4 bases and J 7 bases; bases outside gene matches: 8. CDR1 is SGHDN, CDR2 FVKESK, per germline. The chain's CDR3 is CASSLRGGTGNSPLHF. The CDR3 nucleotides are TGTGCCAGCAGCCTCCGGGGGGGGACAGGGAATTCACCCCTCCACTTT. The whole variable domain, filled in from reference TRBV14 and TRBJ1-6, reads EAGVTQFPSHSVIEKGQTVTLRCDPISGHDNLYWYRRVMGKEIKFLLHFVKESKQDESGMPNNRFLAERTGGTYSTLKVQPAELEDSGVYFCASSLRGGTGNSPLHFGNGTRLTVT.

This chain uses TRBV9 with TRBJ1-1; 9 nucleotides line up with TRBD1. Per the germline V gene, CDR1 is SGDLS and CDR2 is YYNGEE. With V trimmed by 3 bases and J by 1 base, 4 bases remained unmatched. CDR3 size: 15 residues. As DNA, the CDR3 is TGTGCCAGCAGCGCCCGACAGGGGGGGAACACTGAAGCTTTCTTT. Residues: CASSARQGGNTEAFF.